The subject of this entry is one T cell receptor beta chain. This record comes from a study of blood T cell repertoires in COVID-19. Study background: Acute and convalescent COVID-19 samples came from the United States, Italy and Spain. Sources were T cells, B-cell-depleted T cells, or PBMCs; the material itself was cDNA or gDNA.

Trimming removed 6 bases from V and 5 bases from J; junction bases left unmatched: 6. The CDR3 spans 13 residues. The V gene's germline CDR1 is WSHSY and CDR2 SAAADI. In the source study's methods: Cell counts per sample came from amplifying reference gene primers. Method: immunoSEQ multiplex PCR; TCRdb's copy keeps in-frame clones and lacks some. V and J calls and clone size are those listed in that table; D and trimming were worked out from the DNA. The table shows 95,000 to 150,000 clones, with roughly 72% occurring only once. This sequence joins TRBV10-2 and TRBJ2-7, with 8 bases that match TRBD1. The receptor was derived from a man aged 55-75 years with acute or convalescent COVID-19. Sequencing was performed on peripheral blood. The CDR3 region has the DNA TGCGCCAGCAGCGGACAGGGAATCCACGAGCAGTACTTC. Translating it yields CASSGQGIHEQYF.